This TCR beta chain was identified in a study of cytomegalovirus exposure and HLA in healthy donors. Across the study: A later analysis reported the same platform for the approximately 110 validation repertoires and the roughly 670 first-cohort repertoires.

Here immunoSEQ multiplex PCR was the method, and the copy in TCRdb shows in-frame clones only, minus some. The sample has some 140,000 clones; around 83% are singletons. Donors came from a validation cohort of fewer than 150 subjects, distinct from the first 666-subject cohort. Overall study findings and caveats: According to the study, 160 or so TCR beta chains were cytomegalovirus-associated. The classifier reportedly diagnosed cytomegalovirus status with high sensitivity and specificity.

On this clone itself: Its antigen is unidentified.

This CDR3 region has 19 residues. V was trimmed by 5 bases and J by 2 bases, leaving 27 bases between them. Germline-derived CDR1 and CDR2 are MNHEY and SMNVEV (reference sequence). The V and J genes are TRBV27 and TRBJ2-5; D is perhaps TRBD2 (5 bases). Material for sequencing was PBMCs. The TCR was taken from a human donor in good health. CDR3 DNA sequence: TGTGCCAGCAGTCTCATATCCCCTTCTGAGGGAGTAAGACAAGAGACCCAGTACTTC. This gives the protein CASSLISPSEGVRQETQYF.